One sample yielded the 22 T cell receptor beta chains listed below, sequenced in a study of T cell responses to AZD1222 COVID-19 vaccine. The assay was immunoSEQ multiplex PCR, and TCRdb's table has in-frame clones only and misses some. Among some 54,000 clones listed, 89% were seen once. The input for sequencing was peripheral blood, taken on day 0 of AZD1222 vaccination. The receptors here all came from an adult in good health.

The J gene is TRBJ2-3, the V gene TRBV28; no clear D gene. Germline CDR1 reads MDHEN; CDR2 reads SYDVKM. Trimming took 3 bases from V and 0 from J, leaving 4 bases between them. This CDR3 contains 13 residues. The CDR3 protein is CASSFQSTDTQYF. CDR3 coding DNA: TGTGCCAGCAGTTTCCAGAGCACAGATACGCAGTATTTT.

This clone was counted a few times. This sequence joins TRBV4-1 and TRBJ2-1; 9 nucleotides agree with TRBD2. This CDR3 has 15 residues. Trimming took 4 bases from V and 7 from J; bases not matched to a gene: 8. Germline CDR1 is MGHRA and CDR2 is YSYEKL. CDR3 sequence (DNA): TGCGCCAGCAGCCGATTGTTAGCGGGAGATAATGAGCAGTTCTTC. This encodes CASSRLLAGDNEQFF.

The chain joins TRBV18 to TRBJ2-7; TRBD2 is a possible D gene (5 bases). The CDR3 has 14 amino acids. Germline CDR1 reads KGHSH; CDR2 reads LQKENI. The V gene lost 0 bases and the J gene lost 4 bases, with 10 bases spanning the gap. The CDR3 DNA reads as TGTGCCAGCTCACCACCGACGGGAATGTACGAGCAGTACTTC. It translates to CASSPPTGMYEQYF.

The chain has TRBV5-5 and TRBJ2-7, with TRBD2 matching 8 bases. The length of the CDR3 is 15 residues. Trimming cost V 4 bases and J 2 bases; bases outside gene matches: 8. Germline assignment: CDR1 SGHKS and CDR2 YYEKEE (reference sequence). CDR3 sequence (DNA): TGTGCCAGCAGCGCCGTCGGGGGGGGCGCCTACGAGCAGTACTTC. Its translation is CASSAVGGGAYEQYF.

The rearrangement joins TRBV27 to TRBJ2-4; D call uncertain. The ends were cut back, 3 bases at V and 2 bases at J, with 20 bases in the middle. The CDR3 is 18 residues long. The germline V gene has CDR1 MNHEY and CDR2 SMNVEV (reference sequence). The CDR3 sequence is CASSLHPRPSETKNIQYF. CDR3 nucleotide sequence: TGTGCCAGCAGTTTGCACCCTCGGCCAAGCGAGACCAAAAACATTCAGTACTTC.

This rearrangement joins TRBV11-2 to TRBJ1-4; D gene unclear. This CDR3 region has 15 residues. Between the trimmed V and J ends, which lost 5 bases and 7 bases, there was a span of 17 bases. Germline V lookup: CDR1 SGHAT, CDR2 FQNNGV. In nucleotides, the CDR3 is TGTGCCAGCAGCGATTCGGACTCCCGAGGTGAAAAACTGTTTTTT. Encoded protein: CASSDSDSRGEKLFF.

The chain carries TRBV7-9 and TRBJ2-1; TRBD2 matches 7 bases. The CDR3 length is 15 residues. V shed 2 bases, J shed 5 bases, and the junction held 6 bases outside the gene matches. From germline, CDR1 is SEHNR and CDR2 FQNEAQ (reference sequence). The DNA of the CDR3 is TGTGCCAGCAGCTTATGGGGGGACTACAACAATGAGCAGTTCTTC. Encoded protein: CASSLWGDYNNEQFF.

The gene calls are TRBV9 and TRBJ1-6; D is undetermined. Germline CDR1 SGDLS, CDR2 YYNGEE. V gave up 0 bases and J gave up 4 bases, with 5 bases separating them. The CDR3 is 14 amino acids. The DNA for the CDR3 is TGTGCCAGCAGCGTAGGCCAGTATAATTCACCCCTCCACTTT. Translation: CASSVGQYNSPLHF.

The CDR3 loop is CASSLVGAEAFF. CDR3 nucleotides: TGTGCCAGCAGCTTAGTGGGAGCTGAAGCTTTCTTT. This chain uses TRBV11-2 with TRBJ1-1, with D unresolved. Germline lookup yields CDR1 SGHAT and CDR2 FQNNGV. The V and J ends lost 1 base and 6 bases respectively, with 6 bases between them. The CDR3 has 12 residues.

The V gene is TRBV7-2, the J gene TRBJ1-5; D not certain. V gave up 8 bases and J gave up 0 bases, with 11 bases separating them. Looked up from germline, CDR1 is SGHTA and CDR2 is FQGNSA. There are 14 residues in the CDR3. The CDR3, as DNA: TGTGCCAGCGCCCCATGGAATAGCAATCAGCCCCAGCATTTT. Translated: CASAPWNSNQPQHF.

The rearrangement uses TRBV3-1 (or the pseudogene TRBV3-2) and TRBJ2-7; no clear D. Germline values: CDR1 LGHDT, CDR2 YNNKEL (reference sequence). CDR3 length: 13 amino acids. Trimming stripped 3 bases from V and 3 bases from J, with 9 bases between. DNA of the CDR3: TGTGCCAGCAGCCAGTTGCCGAGCTACGAGCAGTACTTC. This translates into CASSQLPSYEQYF.

This clone occurred a few times. The rearrangement uses TRBV29-1 and TRBJ1-1, with no clear D. The CDR3 is 12 residues long. CDR1 is SQVTM, CDR2 ANQGSEA, per germline. Trimming took 4 bases from V and 3 from J, leaving 9 bases between them. Here the CDR3 reads CSVARAHTEAFF. The CDR3 region has the DNA TGCAGCGTTGCTAGGGCGCACACTGAAGCTTTCTTT.

The chain has TRBV9 and TRBJ1-1, with 7 bases identical to TRBD1. The trim removed 0 bases at V and 5 bases at J, leaving 7 bases unmatched. Germline assignment: CDR1 SGDLS and CDR2 YYNGEE. The CDR3 runs 15 residues. The CDR3 reads CASSVGRARGTEAFF. The DNA of the CDR3 is TGTGCCAGCAGCGTAGGCAGGGCCAGGGGGACTGAAGCTTTCTTT. Supplemented by reference TRBV9 and TRBJ1-1, the full variable domain reads DSGVTQTPKHLITATGQRVTLRCSPRSGDLSVYWYQQSLDQGLQFLIQYYNGEERAKGNILERFSAQQFPDLHSELNLSSLELGDSALYFCASSVGRARGTEAFFGQGTRLTVV.

V and J are TRBV5-1 and TRBJ2-2; unclear D gene. CDR3 length: 13 amino acids. Germline CDR1 and CDR2: SGHRS and YFSETQ. Trimming removed 4 bases from V and 5 bases from J, with 9 bases in between. The CDR3 spells CASSSQETGELFF. CDR3 DNA: TGCGCCAGCAGCAGTCAGGAGACCGGGGAGCTGTTTTTT.

This chain uses TRBV6-2 or TRBV6-3 with TRBJ1-5; a weak D match, TRBD1 (5 bases). This CDR3 spans 16 amino acids. Germline V gives CDR1 MNHEY, CDR2 SVGEGT. Trimming left V 0 bases short and J 6 bases short, with 15 bases between. The CDR3 protein is CASSYSGGQGVQPQHF. Here the CDR3 DNA reads TGTGCCAGCAGTTACTCCGGCGGGCAGGGAGTTCAGCCCCAGCATTTT.

This clone showed up just a few times. In the same sample, other DNA sequences code for this CDR3. The chain uses TRBV19 and TRBJ2-3; D assignment may be TRBD1 or TRBD2 (5 bases each). The ends were cut back, 3 bases at V and 3 bases at J, with 7 bases in the middle. The CDR3 contains 13 residues. Germline V gene sequence: CDR1 LNHDA, CDR2 SQIVND (reference sequence). The DNA for the CDR3 is TGTGCCAGTAGTATTGGGGGAACAGATACGCAGTATTTT. It codes for CASSIGGTDTQYF.

This clone has more than one count but fewer than ten. This sequence joins TRBV7-2 and TRBJ2-7; D gene uncertain. CDR1 and CDR2 from the germline V gene are SGHTA and FQGNSA. The CDR3 is 11 amino acids. The ends were cut back, 5 bases at V and 3 bases at J, with 5 bases in the middle. The CDR3 protein is CASSDRYEQYF. The DNA of the CDR3 is TGTGCCAGCAGCGATCGCTACGAGCAGTACTTC.

CDR3 sequence reads: CASSLLGGQGGNQPQHF. The CDR3, as DNA: TGTGCCAGCAGTTTATTGGGGGGACAGGGTGGCAATCAGCCCCAGCATTTT. The chain joins TRBV28 to TRBJ1-5; 9 positions match TRBD1. Germline lookup yields CDR1 MDHEN and CDR2 SYDVKM. Trimming took 1 base from V and 2 from J; bases not matched to a gene: 6. The CDR3 has 17 amino acids.

The chain employs TRBV5-1 and TRBJ2-3; weak D call: TRBD1 (5 bases). Germline V gene lookup returns CDR1 SGHRS and CDR2 YFSETQ. The germline V and J ends were trimmed by 7 bases and 2 bases, with 20 bases remaining between them. The CDR3 runs to 16 residues. The CDR3 here is CASAEQDPSITDTQYF. As DNA, the CDR3 is TGCGCCAGCGCTGAACAGGACCCTTCTATCACAGATACGCAGTATTTT. The full variable domain, its missing parts supplied by reference TRBV5-1 and TRBJ2-3, is KAGVTQTPRYLIKTRGQQVTLSCSPISGHRSVSWYQQTPGQGLQFLFEYFSETQRNKGNFPGRFSGRQFSNSRSEMNVSTLELGDSALYLCASAEQDPSITDTQYFGPGTRLTVL.

The CDR3 protein is CASSPDRANTGELFF. The CDR3 bases are TGTGCCAGCAGTCCGGACAGGGCAAACACCGGGGAGCTGTTTTTT. V usage is TRBV7-2 and J usage is TRBJ2-2; 8 bases agree with TRBD1. This CDR3 has 15 amino acids. Germline V gene data show CDR1 as SGHTA and CDR2 as FQGNSA. V lost 6 bases and J lost 2; bases outside the gene matches: 5.

The genes are TRBV18 and TRBJ1-1; no definite D call. Germline V gene lookup returns CDR1 KGHSH and CDR2 LQKENI. This CDR3 spans 15 amino acids. V was trimmed by 7 bases and J by 1 base, leaving 16 bases between them. CDR3 protein: CASYSSAGRNTEAFF. In DNA form, the CDR3 reads TGTGCCAGCTACTCTAGCGCCGGCCGGAACACTGAAGCTTTCTTT.

The V gene is TRBV7-9, the J gene TRBJ1-5; weak D call: TRBD1 (5 bases). Germline loops: CDR1 SEHNR, CDR2 FQNEAQ (reference sequence). Between the trimmed V and J ends, which lost 3 bases and 2 bases, there was a span of 17 bases. The CDR3 loop spans 17 amino acids. Here the CDR3 DNA reads TGTGCCAGCAGCTTTATAGCGGGGGGAGTGGGCAATCAGCCCCAGCATTTT. This gives the protein CASSFIAGGVGNQPQHF. Full variable domain (remainder filled in from reference TRBV7-9 and TRBJ1-5): DTGVSQNPRHKITKRGQNVTFRCDPISEHNRLYWYRQTLGQGPEFLTYFQNEAQLEKSRLLSDRFSAERPKGSFSTLEIQRTEQGDSAMYLCASSFIAGGVGNQPQHFGDGTRLSIL.